This is a list of T cell receptor beta chains from one sample in a study of blood T cell repertoires in COVID-19. Sequencing used immunoSEQ multiplex PCR; TCRdb keeps in-frame clones, though not all of them. The table includes about 170,000 clones, 85% detected once. The sample was peripheral blood. These receptor sequences come from a human donor with acute or convalescent COVID-19. The donor label of this sample is uncertain. CDR3s include the opening cysteine and the closing phenylalanine or tryptophan. The order of the fields is J gene, clone size, D gene, V gene, CDR3 DNA, CDR3 protein. The D gene is left open where the match is weak. Size is omitted from some rows. Given values are once, few, many or a class for expanded clones.

J gene: TRBJ2-2; clone size: -; D gene: TRBD1; V gene: TRBV27; CDR3 DNA: TGTGCCAGCAGTTTCGGACAGGGCCGAAACACCGGGGAGCTGTTTTTT; CDR3 protein: CASSFGQGRNTGELFF
J gene: TRBJ1-5; clone size: few; D gene: TRBD1; V gene: TRBV18; CDR3 DNA: TGTGCCAGCTCAGATGGGACAGGGGGTTCTCAGCCCCAGCATTTT; CDR3 protein: CASSDGTGGSQPQHF
J gene: TRBJ2-1; clone size: -; D gene: TRBD2; V gene: TRBV4-1; CDR3 DNA: TGCGCCAGCAGCCAAAGGACGGGATTAGCGGGGGGACACAATGAGCAGTTCTTC; CDR3 protein: CASSQRTGLAGGHNEQFF
J gene: TRBJ1-1; clone size: -; D gene: TRBD1; V gene: TRBV7-3; CDR3 DNA: TGTGCCAGCAGTCCGACAGGGGGAAATACTGAAGCTTTCTTT; CDR3 protein: CASSPTGGNTEAFF
J gene: TRBJ2-7; clone size: -; D gene: -; V gene: TRBV20-1; CDR3 DNA: TGCAGTGCTAGAGCAGGGTACGAGCAGTACTTC; CDR3 protein: CSARAGYEQYF
J gene: TRBJ1-6; clone size: few; D gene: -; V gene: TRBV5-4; CDR3 DNA: TGTGCCAGCAGCTCGGGCCGCGACAGGCATTCACCCCTCCACTTT; CDR3 protein: CASSSGRDRHSPLHF
J gene: TRBJ1-2; clone size: -; D gene: -; V gene: TRBV7-2; CDR3 DNA: TGTGCCAGCAGCCCTACCTCCCCCGGCAGGGGCCCCTATGGCTACACCTTC; CDR3 protein: CASSPTSPGRGPYGYTF
J gene: TRBJ2-5; clone size: -; D gene: TRBD2; V gene: TRBV28; CDR3 DNA: TGTGCCAGCAGTTTCTTGGTTAGCGGGGGTGGGCAAGAGACCCAGTACTTC; CDR3 protein: CASSFLVSGGGQETQYF
J gene: TRBJ2-7; clone size: -; D gene: -; V gene: TRBV13; CDR3 DNA: TGTGCCAGCAGCCTCTCGCGGGGGCTCTACGAGCAGTACTTC; CDR3 protein: CASSLSRGLYEQYF
J gene: TRBJ2-3; clone size: -; D gene: -; V gene: TRBV7-3; CDR3 DNA: TGTGCCAGCAGCTTAACGGGGGGTATCCCAGATACGCAGTATTTT; CDR3 protein: CASSLTGGIPDTQYF
J gene: TRBJ1-2; clone size: -; D gene: TRBD1; V gene: TRBV6-5; CDR3 DNA: TGTGCCAGCATAGGGCGTCGACAGGGGGAAGGCTACACCTTC; CDR3 protein: CASIGRRQGEGYTF
J gene: TRBJ2-1; clone size: -; D gene: -; V gene: TRBV6-1; CDR3 DNA: TGTGCCAGCAGTGAAGCGGTAGGGGGAGTAATCTTC; CDR3 protein: CASSEAVGGVIF
J gene: TRBJ2-1; clone size: -; D gene: TRBD2; V gene: TRBV14; CDR3 DNA: TGTGCCAGCAGCCCAGGCGGGGGAAGCTCCTACAATGAGCAGTTCTTC; CDR3 protein: CASSPGGGSSYNEQFF
J gene: TRBJ1-2; clone size: -; D gene: TRBD1; V gene: TRBV20-1; CDR3 DNA: TGCAGTGCTAGGACAGGGGATGGCTACACCTTC; CDR3 protein: CSARTGDGYTF
J gene: TRBJ1-2; clone size: few; D gene: -; V gene: TRBV11-1; CDR3 DNA: TGTGCCAGCAGCCCCCTCAGGGAGGAAAGGGGTGGCTACACCTTC; CDR3 protein: CASSPLREERGGYTF
J gene: TRBJ1-4; clone size: -; D gene: -; V gene: TRBV7-9; CDR3 DNA: TGTGCCAGCAGCTTAGGACAGGCAACTAATGAAAAACTGTTTTTT; CDR3 protein: CASSLGQATNEKLFF
J gene: TRBJ1-6; clone size: -; D gene: TRBD1; V gene: TRBV10-2; CDR3 DNA: TGCGCCAGCAGGCGGACAGGGGAGAATTCACCCCTCCACTTT; CDR3 protein: CASRRTGENSPLHF
J gene: TRBJ2-1; clone size: -; D gene: TRBD2; V gene: TRBV9; CDR3 DNA: TGTGCCAGCGCGCGCGGGGGGGGCTCCTACAATGAGCAGTTCTTC; CDR3 protein: CASARGGGSYNEQFF
J gene: TRBJ1-2; clone size: few; D gene: TRBD1; V gene: TRBV24-1; CDR3 DNA: TGTGCCACCAGTGCTTCGGACAGGGGGGAGTATGGCTACACCTTC; CDR3 protein: CATSASDRGEYGYTF
J gene: TRBJ1-1; clone size: -; D gene: -; V gene: TRBV19; CDR3 DNA: TGTGCCAGTAGGGTCTCGACAGTTACTGAAGCTTTCTTT; CDR3 protein: CASRVSTVTEAFF
J gene: TRBJ2-7; clone size: -; D gene: -; V gene: TRBV5-1; CDR3 DNA: TGCGCCAGCAGCCAGGACAGCTACGAGCAGTACTTC; CDR3 protein: CASSQDSYEQYF
J gene: TRBJ2-1; clone size: -; D gene: -; V gene: TRBV10-1; CDR3 DNA: TGCGCCAGCAGTGAGTCAGTGGCGGGCTCCTACAATGAGCAGTTCTTC; CDR3 protein: CASSESVAGSYNEQFF
J gene: TRBJ2-4; clone size: -; D gene: -; V gene: TRBV5-4; CDR3 DNA: TGTGCCAGCAGCTTTATGCAGTTCGGGACCAAAAACATTCAGTACTTC; CDR3 protein: CASSFMQFGTKNIQYF
J gene: TRBJ1-1; clone size: -; D gene: -; V gene: TRBV10-2; CDR3 DNA: TGCGCCAGCAGTGAGCTTAGGGGGAGCACTGAAGCTTTCTTT; CDR3 protein: CASSELRGSTEAFF
J gene: TRBJ1-4; clone size: -; D gene: TRBD1; V gene: TRBV4-3; CDR3 DNA: TGCGCCAGCAGCCCCCAACCAGAAGGGGGCGCGGGGGAAAAACTGTTTTTT; CDR3 protein: CASSPQPEGGAGEKLFF
J gene: TRBJ1-5; clone size: -; D gene: TRBD1; V gene: TRBV7-8; CDR3 DNA: TGTGCCAGCAGCCTCAGGACAGGGCGCAATCAGCCCCAGCATTTT; CDR3 protein: CASSLRTGRNQPQHF
J gene: TRBJ1-5; clone size: -; D gene: TRBD1; V gene: TRBV6-6; CDR3 DNA: TGTGCCAGCAGAGTGGGACAGGGTAATCAGCCCCAGCATTTT; CDR3 protein: CASRVGQGNQPQHF
J gene: TRBJ1-4; clone size: -; D gene: TRBD1; V gene: TRBV4-1; CDR3 DNA: TGCGCCAGCAGCCAAGATCCCGGGACAGGGGGACAAAAACTGTTTTTT; CDR3 protein: CASSQDPGTGGQKLFF
J gene: TRBJ2-1; clone size: -; D gene: -; V gene: TRBV10-3; CDR3 DNA: TGTGCCATCAGTGAGTCTTCCTTTAATAGTGATGAGCAGTTCTTC; CDR3 protein: CAISESSFNSDEQFF
J gene: TRBJ1-1; clone size: -; D gene: TRBD1; V gene: TRBV5-1; CDR3 DNA: TGCGCCAGCAGCTTGGAACAGGGGGGGAACACTGAAGCTTTCTTT; CDR3 protein: CASSLEQGGNTEAFF
J gene: TRBJ1-1; clone size: -; D gene: TRBD1; V gene: TRBV2; CDR3 DNA: TGTGCCAGCAACCGGGACAGGAGAGTTGAAGCTTTCTTT; CDR3 protein: CASNRDRRVEAFF
J gene: TRBJ1-4; clone size: -; D gene: TRBD1; V gene: TRBV30; CDR3 DNA: TGTGCCTGGAGTGTCAACAGGGGTAGGGAAAAACTGTTTTTT; CDR3 protein: CAWSVNRGREKLFF
J gene: TRBJ2-2; clone size: -; D gene: -; V gene: TRBV6-6; CDR3 DNA: TGTGCCAGCAGTTACGACATCCGGGAGCTGTTTTTT; CDR3 protein: CASSYDIRELFF
J gene: TRBJ1-5; clone size: -; D gene: -; V gene: TRBV19; CDR3 DNA: TGTGCCAGTAAGGGGCCAGGCAATCAGCCCCAGCATTTT; CDR3 protein: CASKGPGNQPQHF
J gene: TRBJ1-2; clone size: -; D gene: -; V gene: TRBV9; CDR3 DNA: TGTGCCAGCAGCGCCTCGTCCTTGTTGGGGACACGATCTTACTATGGCTACACCTTC; CDR3 protein: CASSASSLLGTRSYYGYTF
J gene: TRBJ1-2; clone size: once; D gene: -; V gene: TRBV6-2/TRBV6-3; CDR3 DNA: TGTGCCAGCAGTTCCCCCCCTTCGAGCAACTATGGCTACACCTTC; CDR3 protein: CASSSPPSSNYGYTF
J gene: TRBJ1-5; clone size: -; D gene: -; V gene: TRBV19; CDR3 DNA: TGTGCCAGTAGTAGATCCGCCGGGACACTGAATCAGCCCCAGCATTTT; CDR3 protein: CASSRSAGTLNQPQHF
J gene: TRBJ1-1; clone size: once; D gene: -; V gene: TRBV11-1; CDR3 DNA: TGTGCCAGCAGCCGACAGATCATGAACACTGAAGCTTTCTTT; CDR3 protein: CASSRQIMNTEAFF
J gene: TRBJ1-4; clone size: -; D gene: -; V gene: TRBV18; CDR3 DNA: TGTGCCAGCTCACCAGGGATGGGGCTTGACGAAAAACTGTTTTTT; CDR3 protein: CASSPGMGLDEKLFF
J gene: TRBJ2-2; clone size: few; D gene: TRBD1; V gene: TRBV5-6; CDR3 DNA: TGTGCCAGCAGCCAAACCCTACAGGGGGACACCGGGGAGCTGTTTTTT; CDR3 protein: CASSQTLQGDTGELFF
J gene: TRBJ1-1; clone size: -; D gene: TRBD1; V gene: TRBV3-1/TRBV3-2; CDR3 DNA: TGTGCCAGCAGCCAACTGGGACAGGGCACTGAAGCTTTCTTT; CDR3 protein: CASSQLGQGTEAFF
J gene: TRBJ1-1; clone size: -; D gene: -; V gene: TRBV7-8; CDR3 DNA: TGTGCCAGCAGGCCATGGGGGGACACTGAAGCTTTCTTT; CDR3 protein: CASRPWGDTEAFF
J gene: TRBJ1-5; clone size: -; D gene: TRBD1; V gene: TRBV30; CDR3 DNA: TGTGCCTGGAGTGTAAGGGGAACAGGGGCTACCAATCAGCCCCAGCATTTT; CDR3 protein: CAWSVRGTGATNQPQHF
J gene: TRBJ2-2; clone size: -; D gene: -; V gene: TRBV19; CDR3 DNA: TGTGCCAGTAGTTACAGGGCCGTCGATACCGGGGAGCTGTTTTTT; CDR3 protein: CASSYRAVDTGELFF
J gene: TRBJ2-2; clone size: -; D gene: TRBD2; V gene: TRBV6-1; CDR3 DNA: TGTGCCAGCAGTGAGATACCGGGACTAGGGGCCGGGGAGCTGTTTTTT; CDR3 protein: CASSEIPGLGAGELFF
J gene: TRBJ1-2; clone size: -; D gene: TRBD1; V gene: TRBV29-1; CDR3 DNA: TGCAGCTTAGGACAGGACTATGGCTACACCTTC; CDR3 protein: CSLGQDYGYTF